Each of the 9 T cell receptor beta chains below was sequenced from the same sample in a study of radiation and T cells in renal cell carcinoma. Time point: blood 2 weeks post-SBRT. As for treatment: 15 Gy SBRT to primary tumor, nephrectomy 4 weeks later. Sequenced by immunoSEQ multiplex PCR; TCRdb stores in-frame clones only, minus some. The sample shows 150,000 to 160,000 clones, about 91% of them seen only once. This specimen consisted of blood, obtained from a patient whose treatment included radiotherapy and nephrectomy. Receptors originate from a woman aged 45-60 years with renal cell carcinoma.

The V and J genes are TRBV6-5 and TRBJ1-5; 10 nucleotides agree with TRBD1. Germline CDR1 is MNHEY and CDR2 is SVGAGI. V was pared by 6 bases and J by 9 bases, with 8 bases of the junction left unmatched. The CDR3 contains 14 residues. CDR3 sequence reads: CASRAGQGIGPQHF. In DNA form, the CDR3 reads TGTGCCAGCAGGGCGGGACAGGGGATTGGGCCCCAGCATTTT.

The chain employs TRBV7-2 and TRBJ2-7; 8 bases match TRBD1. The CDR3 runs 14 residues. Germline values: CDR1 SGHTA, CDR2 FQGNSA. The V and J ends lost 10 bases and 5 bases, in that order; junction bases with no gene match: 13. CDR3 DNA sequence: TGTGCCACCACTTTGCTTACAGGGGGTGACGAGCAGTACTTC. It yields the protein CATTLLTGGDEQYF.

This chain joins TRBV11-1 and TRBJ2-5, with 8 bases aligning to TRBD2. J lost 5 bases, V lost 3 bases, and 8 bases had no gene match. Germline CDR1 reads SGHAT; CDR2 reads FQDESV (reference sequence). The CDR3 runs to 15 residues. CDR3 bases: TGTGCCAGCAGCTTCTCCTTTCGGGAGGGGGAGACCCAGTACTTC. Its translation is CASSFSFREGETQYF.

The chain couples TRBV6-5 to TRBJ1-1, with 8 bases identical to TRBD1. Germline trimming cut 6 bases from V and 8 bases from J; bases unmatched to any gene: 2. CDR3 length: 11 residues. Germline V CDR1 and CDR2: MNHEY, SVGAGI. Here the CDR3 DNA reads TGTGCCAGCAGAGGACAGGGAGAAGCTTTCTTT. Protein product: CASRGQGEAFF.

V is TRBV19 and J is TRBJ2-3; D is unresolved. The CDR3 has 15 residues. Trimming shortened V by 0 bases and J by 2 bases, and 9 bases separated the two germline ends. Germline CDR1 LNHDA, CDR2 SQIVND (reference sequence). CDR3 sequence (DNA): TGTGCCAGTAGTATAGATGGGGTCGACACAGATACGCAGTATTTT. Residues: CASSIDGVDTDTQYF.

The V gene is TRBV6-1, the J gene TRBJ2-7; 10 bases are a match to TRBD1. Germline-derived CDR1 and CDR2 are MNHNS and SASEGT. The CDR3 loop spans 15 amino acids. V dropped 4 bases and J dropped 2; count of bases not matched to a gene: 5. CDR3 coding DNA: TGTGCCAGCAGTGCGGTGACAGGGGGCCCCTACGAGCAGTACTTC. It yields the protein CASSAVTGGPYEQYF.

V usage is TRBV5-1 and J usage is TRBJ2-5; D might be TRBD2 (5 bases). The tail of the sequence fits TRBJ2-7 better, so the J call may be wrong. Per germline, CDR1 SGHRS and CDR2 YFSETQ. The CDR3 spans 16 residues. This chain's CDR3 is CASSLGERALSYEQYF. As DNA, the CDR3 is TGCGCCAGCAGCTTGGGGGAGAGGGCTCTCTCCTACGAGCAGTACTTC.

Notes on this clone: The same CDR3 arises from other DNA sequences in this sample as well. The CDR3 here is CASSQDQGPYEQYF. The CDR3 DNA is TGTGCCAGCAGCCAAGATCAGGGGCCCTACGAGCAGTACTTC. The chain uses TRBV14 and TRBJ2-7, with TRBD1 as a possible D gene (6 bases). The V end lost 0 bases, the J end lost 2 bases, and 8 bases lay between the germline ends. Germline V gives CDR1 SGHDN, CDR2 FVKESK. The CDR3 is 14 amino acids.

CDR3 loop: CASSEWGRGPNTGELFF. CDR3 bases: TGTGCCAGCAGTGAATGGGGTCGGGGCCCGAACACCGGGGAGCTGTTTTTT. V usage is TRBV25-1 and J usage is TRBJ2-2; possibly TRBD1 or TRBD2 for D (5 bases each). The V and J ends lost 1 base and 0 bases respectively, with 12 bases between them. The length of the CDR3 is 17 residues. CDR1 is MGHDK, CDR2 SYGVNS, per germline.